This T cell receptor (beta chain) came from a study of blood T cell repertoires in COVID-19. Study overall: Material from acute and convalescent COVID-19 was sourced from the United States, Italy and Spain. T cells, B-cell-depleted T cells, or PBMCs provided the cDNA or gDNA that served as material.

Using immunoSEQ multiplex PCR, the repertoire was profiled, and TCRdb retains in-frame clones only, with some absent. The table lists about 240,000 clones, roughly four fifths of them singletons. The CDR3 extends over 14 amino acids. The V and J ends lost 3 bases and 7 bases respectively, with 10 bases between them. The germline V gene has CDR1 SNHLY and CDR2 FYNNEI. This clone was counted a few times. This clonotype originated in a man aged 25 to 45 who had recovered from COVID-19. Sequencing input: peripheral blood. The rearrangement uses TRBV2 and TRBJ1-6, with D uncertain. Here the CDR3 DNA reads TGTGCCAGCAGTGACTCAGGATCCAATTCACCCCTCCACTTT. Its protein is CASSDSGSNSPLHF.